The rows below give T cell receptor beta chains drawn from one sample of a study of blood T cell repertoires in COVID-19. Profiling relied on immunoSEQ multiplex PCR, and the TCRdb table lists in-frame clones only, not all of them. In the table there are about 180,000 clones, 88% of which are singletons. The sample consisted of PBMCs or T cells enriched from blood (not recorded which). The source of these receptors is a woman between 18 and 29 years old who had recovered from COVID-19. The CDR3 runs from the conserved cysteine through the conserved F or W. Each record gives: D gene, V gene, clone size, J gene, CDR3 protein, CDR3 DNA. D genes are given only for firm matches. Clone size, where shown, is once, few, many, or a class for clones that have expanded.

-,TRBV9,-,TRBJ2-7,CASSVGDPAGTYEQYF,TGTGCCAGCAGCGTAGGGGATCCTGCAGGGACCTACGAGCAGTACTTC
-,TRBV27,-,TRBJ2-7,CASSLYGPGYLSSEQYF,TGTGCCAGCAGTTTATACGGTCCGGGGTATTTGAGTTCCGAGCAGTACTTC
-,TRBV7-9,-,TRBJ1-6,CASSQRGGGYNSPLHF,TGTGCCAGCAGCCAGAGAGGGGGTGGCTATAATTCACCCCTCCACTTT
-,TRBV3-1/TRBV3-2,-,TRBJ1-2,CASSPTGYSGYTF,TGTGCCAGCAGCCCTACAGGGTATAGCGGCTACACCTTC
-,TRBV4-1,-,TRBJ1-1,CASSQGVEGYLNTEAFF,TGCGCCAGCAGCCAAGGCGTGGAGGGGTATCTGAACACTGAAGCTTTCTTT
-,TRBV6-2/TRBV6-3,-,TRBJ2-2,CASSYSSTEPGTGELFF,TGTGCCAGCAGTTACTCGAGTACCGAACCGGGCACCGGGGAGCTGTTTTTT
-,TRBV28,-,TRBJ2-1,CASSWGGRSYNEQFF,TGTGCCAGCAGTTGGGGCGGCCGCTCCTACAATGAGCAGTTCTTC
TRBD2,TRBV7-7,-,TRBJ2-5,CASSPRLAGNQETQYF,TGTGCTAGCAGCCCCCGACTAGCGGGTAACCAAGAGACCCAGTACTTC
TRBD2,TRBV2,-,TRBJ2-2,CASSELRREKANTGELFF,TGTGCCAGCAGTGAGTTGAGGCGGGAGAAAGCGAACACCGGGGAGCTGTTTTTT
-,TRBV6-2/TRBV6-3,once,TRBJ1-4,CASSYSGALNEKLFF,TGTGCCAGCAGTTACTCGGGGGCCCTTAATGAAAAACTGTTTTTT
TRBD2,TRBV2,-,TRBJ2-1,CASRGGADGSSYNEQFF,TGTGCCAGCAGGGGAGGGGCAGACGGAAGCTCCTACAATGAGCAGTTCTTC
-,TRBV19,-,TRBJ1-6,CASSDIDNSPLHF,TGTGCCAGTAGCGACATAGATAATTCACCCCTCCACTTT
TRBD2,TRBV4-1,-,TRBJ2-1,CASSQEGGGYNEQFF,TGCGCCAGCAGCCAAGAAGGCGGGGGCTACAATGAGCAGTTCTTC
-,TRBV9,once,TRBJ2-7,CASSVAAGTFYEQYF,TGTGCCAGCAGCGTAGCTGCGGGAACCTTCTACGAGCAGTACTTC
-,TRBV6-5,-,TRBJ1-2,CASYRTAGGYTF,TGTGCCAGCTACAGGACAGCGGGGGGCTACACCTTC
TRBD1,TRBV27,-,TRBJ1-1,CASMGTGRHTEAFF,TGTGCCAGCATGGGGACAGGGAGGCACACTGAAGCTTTCTTT